This TCR beta chain was sequenced in a study of beta chain features in type 1 diabetes. Study-level findings and limits: Insertions were fewer and deletions more numerous at VDJ junctions in type 1 diabetes patients.

With regard to this clone: Its antigen is not known.

Sequenced material consisted of expressed TCRB transcripts (all of the isolated RNA was reverse transcribed). Naive, central memory and regulatory T cell samples averaged roughly 3.4 million immunoSEQ reads each. Clones were sequenced by immunoSEQ multiplex PCR, and TCRdb holds only the in-frame ones, with some missing. The table includes 200,000 to 300,000 clones, approximately 70% detected once. Purity exceeding 95% was reached by all sorted populations. Germline V CDR1 and CDR2: LNHDA, SQIVND (reference sequence). V lost 7 bases, J lost 6 bases, and 5 bases stayed unmatched. This CDR3 is 12 amino acids long.

The TCR comes from a man aged 25 to 45 in good health. The material sequenced was naive CD4+ T cells from blood. The gene calls are TRBV19 and TRBJ1-2; TRBD1 matches at 7 bases. This CDR3 reads CASTDRDNGYTF. CDR3 DNA sequence: TGTGCCAGTACCGACAGGGATAATGGCTACACCTTC.